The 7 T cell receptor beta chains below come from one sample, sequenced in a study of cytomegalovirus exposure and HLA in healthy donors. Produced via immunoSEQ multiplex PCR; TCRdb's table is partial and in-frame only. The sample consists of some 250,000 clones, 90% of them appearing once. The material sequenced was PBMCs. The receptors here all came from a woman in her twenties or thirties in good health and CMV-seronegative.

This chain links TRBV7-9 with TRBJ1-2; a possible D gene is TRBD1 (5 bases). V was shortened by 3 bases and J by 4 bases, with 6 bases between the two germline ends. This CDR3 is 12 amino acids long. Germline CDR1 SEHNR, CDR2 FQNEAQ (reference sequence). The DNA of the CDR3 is TGTGCCAGCAGCTTCGACAGCTATGGCTACACCTTC. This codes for CASSFDSYGYTF.

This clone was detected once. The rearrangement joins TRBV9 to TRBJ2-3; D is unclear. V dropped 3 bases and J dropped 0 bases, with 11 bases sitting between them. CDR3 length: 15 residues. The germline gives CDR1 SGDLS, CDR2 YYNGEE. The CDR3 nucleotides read TGTGCCAGCAGCGCCCCTACCTCCAGCACAGATACGCAGTATTTT. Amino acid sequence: CASSAPTSSTDTQYF.

The CDR3 bases are TGTGCCAGCAGTTACTCCCGGGACGGAGAAAAACTGTTTTTT. It specifies CASSYSRDGEKLFF. This chain uses TRBV6-5 with TRBJ1-4; D may be TRBD1 (5 bases). Deletions cut 0 bases from V and 8 bases from J, with 10 bases between. This CDR3 has 14 residues. Germline CDR1 MNHEY, CDR2 SVGAGI.

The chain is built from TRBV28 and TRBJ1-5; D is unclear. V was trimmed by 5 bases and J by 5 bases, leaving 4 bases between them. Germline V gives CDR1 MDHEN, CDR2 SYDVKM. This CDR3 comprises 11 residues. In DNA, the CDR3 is TGTGCCAGCAGTCCGGATCAGCCCCAGCATTTT. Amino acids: CASSPDQPQHF.

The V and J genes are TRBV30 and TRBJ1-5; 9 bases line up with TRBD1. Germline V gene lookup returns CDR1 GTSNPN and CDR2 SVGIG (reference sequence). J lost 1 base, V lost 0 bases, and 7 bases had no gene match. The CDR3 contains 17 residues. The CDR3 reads CAWSVRGTGLSNQPQHF. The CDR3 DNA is TGTGCCTGGAGTGTACGTGGGACAGGGTTGAGCAATCAGCCCCAGCATTTT.

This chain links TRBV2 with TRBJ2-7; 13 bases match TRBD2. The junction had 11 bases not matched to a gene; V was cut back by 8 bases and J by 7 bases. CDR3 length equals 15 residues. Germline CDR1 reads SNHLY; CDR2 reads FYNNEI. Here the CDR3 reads CASGSLAGGPGEQYF. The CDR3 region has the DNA TGTGCCAGCGGGTCACTAGCGGGAGGGCCGGGTGAGCAGTACTTC.

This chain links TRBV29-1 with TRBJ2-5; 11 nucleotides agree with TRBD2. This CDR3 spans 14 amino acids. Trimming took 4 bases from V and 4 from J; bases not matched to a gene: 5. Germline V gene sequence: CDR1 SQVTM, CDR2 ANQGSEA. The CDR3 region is CSVVRLAGTETQYF. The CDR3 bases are TGCAGCGTTGTAAGACTAGCGGGAACAGAGACCCAGTACTTC.